The subject of this entry is one T cell receptor (beta chain). Its specificity is not known. No infections or other immune events were documented during collection. Data came from immunoSEQ multiplex PCR; TCRdb stores just in-frame clones and leaves some out. The table lists about 90,000 clones, roughly 86% of them singletons. These data are taken from a study of identifying expanded T cells in peripheral blood. Regarding the study as a whole: Variance in clone template counts between roughly two-week samples significantly increased with total template count across all healthy donors. Roughly 1.2 clones differed between technical replicates, versus about 15 and 19 over time.

The CDR3 loop spans 18 amino acids. Germline assignment: CDR1 MDHEN and CDR2 SYDVKM. The ends lost 7 bases at V and 4 bases at J; junction bases unmatched: 19. Sequenced input: blood. The sequence came from a person between 18 and 70 years old in good health. V gene TRBV28 combines with J gene TRBJ2-1; TRBD2 matches 7 bases. CDR3 DNA: TGTGCCAGCACGGTCGGACTTTTCGGGCTAGCGGAATACAATGAGCAGTTCTTC. Amino acid sequence: CASTVGLFGLAEYNEQFF.